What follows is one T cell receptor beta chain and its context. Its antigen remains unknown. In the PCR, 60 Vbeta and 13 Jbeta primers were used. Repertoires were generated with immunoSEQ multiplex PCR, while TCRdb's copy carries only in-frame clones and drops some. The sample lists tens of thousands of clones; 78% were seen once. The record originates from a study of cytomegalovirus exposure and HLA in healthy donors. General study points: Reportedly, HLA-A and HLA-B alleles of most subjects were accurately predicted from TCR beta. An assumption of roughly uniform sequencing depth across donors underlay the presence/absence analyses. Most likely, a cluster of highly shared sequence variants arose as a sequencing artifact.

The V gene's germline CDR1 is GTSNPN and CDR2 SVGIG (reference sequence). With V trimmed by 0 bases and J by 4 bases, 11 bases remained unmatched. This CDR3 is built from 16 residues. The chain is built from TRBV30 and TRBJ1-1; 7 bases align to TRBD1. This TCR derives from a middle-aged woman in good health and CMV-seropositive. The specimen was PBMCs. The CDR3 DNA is TGTGCCTGGAGTGTAAGGGCAGGGGGAAGAGGCACTGAAGCTTTCTTT. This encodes CAWSVRAGGRGTEAFF.